These 21 T cell receptor beta chains came from one sample sequenced in a study of CDR3 diversity in severe acne. TCRdb re-analysed the PCR reads in MiXCR, keeping a single row per CDR3 protein. The table shows more than 85,000 distinct CDR3 sequences, with over 45% occurring only once. Specimen: blood. These receptors all come from a male donor in good health, serving as a control.

In its sample, this clonotype is medium-sized. The genes are TRBV12-3 or TRBV12-4 and TRBJ2-1; 12 nucleotides align to TRBD1. The CDR3 has 15 amino acids. With 3 bases clipped from V and 7 bases from J, the junction kept 4 bases outside the gene matches. The CDR3 loop is CASSLGQGAWNEQFF. CDR3 sequence (DNA): TGTGCCAGCAGTTTGGGACAGGGGGCGTGGAATGAGCAGTTCTTC.

This clonotype was recorded a few times. V gene TRBV9 combines with J gene TRBJ2-7, with D possibly called TRBD1 or TRBD2 (5 bases each). CDR1 SGDLS and CDR2 YYNGEE come from the germline V gene. V lost 4 bases and J lost 0, with 14 bases in between. CDR3 length: 15 amino acids. DNA of the CDR3: TGTGCCAGCAGCCGTAGTTCAGGGAGCTCCTACGAGCAGTACTTC. This gives the protein CASSRSSGSSYEQYF.

At least ten counts were recorded for this clonotype. This chain connects TRBV18 to TRBJ1-5; D call uncertain. This CDR3 has 13 amino acids. CDR1 is KGHSH, CDR2 LQKENI, per germline. Trimming stripped 3 bases from V and 1 base from J, with 4 bases between. The CDR3 coding sequence is TGTGCCAGCTCACCCGACAGCAATCAGCCCCAGCATTTT. This sequence encodes CASSPDSNQPQHF.

This clonotype was picked up one time. The chain couples TRBV14 to TRBJ2-3, with TRBD1 matching over 7 bases. J gave up 8 bases and V 1 base, and 6 bases lay outside the gene matches. The CDR3 consists of 14 residues. Germline CDR1 is SGHDN and CDR2 is FVKESK. CDR3 DNA: TGTGCCAGCAGCCAAGTATCCCCAGGGGGTACGCAGTATTTT. This encodes CASSQVSPGGTQYF.

This clonotype has more than one count but fewer than ten. V gene TRBV7-9 combines with J gene TRBJ1-1, with a weak D call TRBD1 (5 bases). The CDR3 extends over 20 amino acids. Germline CDR1 SEHNR, CDR2 FQNEAQ (reference sequence). Trimming stripped 5 bases from V and 1 base from J, with 29 bases between. CDR3 DNA: TGTGCCAGCAGCCTCCTAGTACTCAGCGGGACCTCACGCACGAACACTGAAGCTTTCTTT. Encoded protein: CASSLLVLSGTSRTNTEAFF.

The rearrangement links TRBV2 to TRBJ2-7; the D gene is possibly TRBD2 (6 bases). This CDR3 has 15 amino acids. Germline V gene sequence: CDR1 SNHLY, CDR2 FYNNEI. Between the trimmed V and J ends, which lost 4 bases and 4 bases, there was a span of 17 bases. The chain's CDR3 is CASSAAGSLSYEQYF. Here the CDR3 DNA reads TGTGCCAGCAGTGCGGCCGGGAGCCTCTCGTACGAGCAGTACTTC.

V gene TRBV2 combines with J gene TRBJ1-1; a weak D match, TRBD1 (6 bases). Trimming removed 6 bases at V and 11 bases at J, with 22 bases between. Per the germline V gene, CDR1 is SNHLY and CDR2 is FYNNEI. CDR3 size: 14 residues. The CDR3 nucleotides read TGTGCCAGCAGCGCCCAGATTGGGGGCGAGTGGGCTTTCTTT. Translated, it gives CASSAQIGGEWAFF.

This clonotype was recorded at least ten times. The V and J genes are TRBV29-1 and TRBJ1-5; D possibly corresponds to TRBD1 (6 bases). The V end lost 2 bases, the J end lost 6 bases, and 11 bases lay between the germline ends. The germline V gene has CDR1 SQVTM and CDR2 ANQGSEA. This CDR3 contains 13 residues. The CDR3 region is CSVEQGNGQPQHF. Written as DNA, the CDR3 is TGCAGCGTTGAACAGGGGAACGGTCAGCCCCAGCATTTT.

This clonotype showed up just a few times. This chain links TRBV7-8 with TRBJ2-7; D gene uncertain. V gave up 4 bases and J gave up 5 bases, with 18 bases separating them. The V gene's germline CDR1 is SGHVS and CDR2 FQNEAQ. CDR3 length: 15 amino acids. The CDR3 loop is CASSSRASGFDEQYF. In DNA form, the CDR3 reads TGTGCCAGCAGCTCCCGTGCATCTGGATTCGACGAGCAGTACTTC.

Ten or more counts support this clonotype. The chain recombines TRBV29-1 with TRBJ2-7; D call uncertain. Trimming removed 3 bases at V and 2 bases at J, with 8 bases between. Per germline, CDR1 SQVTM and CDR2 ANQGSEA. This CDR3 spans 12 amino acids. CDR3 nucleotide sequence: TGCAGCGTTGAGTACGGCCCCTACGAGCAGTACTTC. Residues: CSVEYGPYEQYF.

The genes are TRBV9 and TRBJ1-2, with 8 bases fitting TRBD1. V was clipped by 0 bases and J by 2 bases; unmatched bases: 0. The CDR3 runs to 14 residues. Per germline, CDR1 SGDLS and CDR2 YYNGEE. CDR3 region: CASSVGDRNYGYTF. The CDR3 nucleotides are TGTGCCAGCAGCGTAGGGGACAGGAACTATGGCTACACCTTC.

The genes are TRBV5-1 and TRBJ2-2; 12 positions match TRBD2. The trim removed 4 bases at V and 0 bases at J, leaving 10 bases unmatched. Germline CDR1 SGHRS, CDR2 YFSETQ. This CDR3 comprises 19 residues. CDR3 sequence: CASSPILAGGPANTGELFF. In nucleotides, the CDR3 is TGCGCCAGCAGCCCCATACTAGCGGGGGGCCCCGCGAACACCGGGGAGCTGTTTTTT. Complete variable domain (other parts from reference TRBV5-1 and TRBJ2-2): KAGVTQTPRYLIKTRGQQVTLSCSPISGHRSVSWYQQTPGQGLQFLFEYFSETQRNKGNFPGRFSGRQFSNSRSEMNVSTLELGDSALYLCASSPILAGGPANTGELFFGEGSRLTVL.

This clonotype was seen ten or more times. The rearrangement joins TRBV7-9 to TRBJ2-5; D is unclear. V was shortened by 5 bases and J by 5 bases, with 12 bases between the two germline ends. In germline, CDR1 is SEHNR, CDR2 FQNEAQ (reference sequence). The CDR3 runs to 13 residues. The CDR3 is CASSQPSDETQYF. CDR3 DNA sequence: TGTGCCAGCAGCCAACCTAGTGACGAGACCCAGTACTTC.

This clonotype occurred many times. The chain carries TRBV19 and TRBJ1-1; 7 bases align to TRBD1. CDR1 and CDR2 from the germline V gene are LNHDA and SQIVND (reference sequence). CDR3 length: 14 residues. V dropped 5 bases and J dropped 1; count of bases not matched to a gene: 4. CDR3 residues: CASSRQGGNTEAFF. The CDR3 nucleotides are TGTGCCAGTAGTCGACAGGGAGGGAACACTGAAGCTTTCTTT. Complete variable domain (other parts from reference TRBV19 and TRBJ1-1): DGGITQSPKYLFRKEGQNVTLSCEQNLNHDAMYWYRQDPGQGLRLIYYSQIVNDFQKGDIAEGYSVSREKKESFPLTVTSAQKNPTAFYLCASSRQGGNTEAFFGQGTRLTVV.

J is TRBJ2-5 and V is TRBV7-2, with 9 bases matching TRBD2. CDR1 is SGHTA and CDR2 is FQGNSA in the germline V gene. The junction had 8 bases not matched to a gene; V was cut back by 4 bases and J by 2 bases. The CDR3 consists of 16 residues. CDR3 DNA sequence: TGTGCCAGCAGCTGGGGTAGCGGGGGCCGGCAAGAGACCCAGTACTTC. Translation: CASSWGSGGRQETQYF.

This clonotype was recorded many times. The chain is built from TRBV2 and TRBJ1-2, with D possibly matching TRBD1 (6 bases). V gave up 3 bases and J gave up 2 bases, with 13 bases separating them. The CDR3 is 15 amino acids. Germline V gene lookup returns CDR1 SNHLY and CDR2 FYNNEI. CDR3 sequence reads: CASSDGTGRNYGYTF. CDR3 DNA sequence: TGTGCCAGCAGTGATGGAACAGGGAGAAACTATGGCTACACCTTC.

The chain combines TRBV5-1 with TRBJ1-2, with 9 bases matching TRBD1. Trimming removed 4 bases from V and 5 bases from J; junction bases left unmatched: 15. Germline V gene lookup returns CDR1 SGHRS and CDR2 YFSETQ. The CDR3 extends over 17 amino acids. For the CDR3, the DNA is TGCGCCAGCAGCACCGGGACAGGGCTTCTAAGGGGATATGGCTACACCTTC. This gives the protein CASSTGTGLLRGYGYTF. Full variable domain (missing parts from reference TRBV5-1 and TRBJ1-2): KAGVTQTPRYLIKTRGQQVTLSCSPISGHRSVSWYQQTPGQGLQFLFEYFSETQRNKGNFPGRFSGRQFSNSRSEMNVSTLELGDSALYLCASSTGTGLLRGYGYTFGSGTRLTVV.

The genes are TRBV19 and TRBJ2-7; 9 nucleotides align to TRBD2. The J segment lost 0 bases and the V segment lost 4 bases, leaving 4 bases of the junction unmatched. CDR1 and CDR2 (germline): LNHDA, SQIVND (reference sequence). CDR3 length: 15 residues. The CDR3 bases are TGTGCCAGTAGTAAGACTAGCGGAATCTCCTACGAGCAGTACTTC. Its protein is CASSKTSGISYEQYF.

The J gene is TRBJ2-3, the V gene TRBV20-1, with 9 bases that match TRBD1. V gave up 2 bases and J gave up 4 bases; unmatched junction bases: 10. The CDR3 sequence is 16 residues long. Germline V lookup: CDR1 DFQATT, CDR2 SNEGSKA (reference sequence). The CDR3 protein is CSARSPGTGRADTQYF. DNA of the CDR3: TGCAGTGCTAGATCGCCGGGGACAGGGCGAGCAGATACGCAGTATTTT.

The genes are TRBV6-1 and TRBJ2-1; D might be TRBD1 or TRBD2, each matching 6 bases. The CDR3 is 13 amino acids. Germline V gives CDR1 MNHNS, CDR2 SASEGT. V was clipped by 7 bases and J by 16 bases, with 23 bases between them. CDR3 nucleotides: TGTGCCAGCACCTTCCTGGCCCTGGGGGGCGGATTCTTC. Translating gives CASTFLALGGGFF.

The chain joins TRBV6-6 to TRBJ2-2; TRBD2 agrees at 10 bases. Germline CDR1 MNHNY, CDR2 SVGAGI (reference sequence). V shed 6 bases, J shed 1 base, and the junction held 5 bases outside the gene matches. The CDR3 is 16 residues long. The CDR3 DNA reads TGTGCCAGCAGCCCTCGACTAGCGGGGAACACCGGGGAGCTGTTTTTT. This encodes CASSPRLAGNTGELFF.